These 21 T cell receptor beta chains were all obtained from the same sample, sequenced in a study (dated by TCRdb to about 2016). The receptor library was made with RT-PCR. Sequencing instrument: Illumina MiSeq. TCRdb passed the public sequencing reads through fastp at Q25 and MiXCR, retaining productive beta sequences. Each entry is one CDR3 protein sequence, shown with its most common DNA and genes. Here the sample has about 680,000 distinct CDR3 sequences; about 14% occur a single time. 3.6% of the sample lies in the top ten. The material sequenced was memory CD4+ T cells from blood. The source is a female donor in good health, serving as a healthy control.

The gene calls are TRBV28 and TRBJ2-7, with a weak D call TRBD1 (5 bases). This CDR3 spans 14 amino acids. With 2 bases removed from V and 0 bases from J, the gap between germline ends came to 8 bases. The germline gives CDR1 MDHEN, CDR2 SYDVKM. The DNA of the CDR3 is TGTGCCAGCAGTTTAATAGGGGTCTCCTACGAGCAGTACTTC. Encoded protein: CASSLIGVSYEQYF.

Only a few counts were recorded for this clonotype. One end of the junction fails to match germline, which may point to a read error. The chain is built from TRBV7-7 and TRBJ2-5; the D gene is possibly TRBD1 (6 bases). Germline assignment: CDR1 SSHAT and CDR2 FNYEAQ (reference sequence). CDR3 length: 15 residues. CDR3 coding DNA: TGTGCTAGCAGCTCCACAGGGTCTGGCGGAGAGACCCAGTACTTC. Translating it yields CASSSTGSGGETQYF. Combining the CDR3 with reference TRBV7-7 and TRBJ2-5 gives the whole variable domain GAGVSQSPRYKVTKRGQDVTLRCDPISSHATLYWYQQALGQGPEFLTYFNYEAQPDKSGLPSDRFSAERPEGSISTLTIQRTEQRDSAMYRCASSSTGSGGETQYFGPGTRLLVL.

The chain combines TRBV7-9 with TRBJ1-1, with a weak D call TRBD1 (5 bases). CDR1 is SEHNR, CDR2 FQNEAQ, per germline (reference sequence). The CDR3 sequence is 15 residues long. Trimming pared 8 bases from V and 5 bases from J, leaving 21 bases between. The CDR3 sequence: CASLLVAGRETEAFF. The DNA of the CDR3 is TGTGCCAGCTTACTAGTCGCGGGCAGGGAGACTGAAGCTTTCTTT.

This clonotype appeared many times. This chain uses TRBV12-3 or TRBV12-4 with TRBJ2-3; 9 bases map to TRBD2. V lost 5 bases, J lost 0 bases, and 6 bases stayed unmatched. This CDR3 contains 16 residues. CDR3 sequence (DNA): TGTGCCAGCAGTCGGGGACTAGCCCTAAGCACAGATACGCAGTATTTT. This translates into CASSRGLALSTDTQYF.

In this sample, this clonotype turned up a few times. A read error may explain this, as a much larger clone is one base away. The CDR3: CASTHTDTQYF. CDR3 in DNA: TGTGCCAGCACCCACACAGATACGCAGTATTTT. The chain employs TRBV7-9 and TRBJ2-3; D call uncertain. V was clipped by 7 bases and J by 2 bases, with 4 bases between them. The CDR3 is 11 residues long. From germline, CDR1 is SEHNR and CDR2 FQNEAQ (reference sequence).

In this sample, this clonotype turned up a few times. V gene TRBV20-1 combines with J gene TRBJ2-3; 7 bases are shared with TRBD2. This CDR3 spans 14 amino acids. Germline loops: CDR1 DFQATT, CDR2 SNEGSKA (reference sequence). CDR3 protein: CLSVGGALGDTQYF. CDR3 sequence (DNA): TGCCTCTCGGTGGGAGGGGCGCTCGGGGATACGCAGTATTTT.

CDR3 bases: TGTGCCAGCAGCTTAGAACAGTTTTCGGGCACAGATACGCAGTATTTT. Protein: CASSLEQFSGTDTQYF. The chain is built from TRBV7-2 and TRBJ2-3; D gene ambiguous. V lost 1 base to trimming and J lost 1 base, with 12 bases between them. Germline CDR1 SGHTA, CDR2 FQGNSA. The CDR3 covers 16 residues.

Only a few counts were recorded for this clonotype. The chain links TRBV20-1 to TRBJ2-7, with a weak D call TRBD1 (5 bases). This CDR3 is built from 17 residues. V shed 2 bases and J shed 3 bases, with 23 bases lying between them. CDR1 and CDR2 (germline): DFQATT, SNEGSKA (reference sequence). The CDR3 coding sequence is TGCAGTGCTAGAAGGGGAAGGCTGGTTTCAGAGTACTACGAGCAGTACTTC. Translated, it gives CSARRGRLVSEYYEQYF.

This clonotype occurred many times. This chain connects TRBV20-1 to TRBJ2-1; 11 bases agree with TRBD2. V lost 0 bases to trimming and J lost 5 bases; unmatched junction nucleotides: 6. Germline values: CDR1 DFQATT, CDR2 SNEGSKA (reference sequence). The CDR3 length is 16 residues. The CDR3 spells CSARDTLAGGDNEQFF. CDR3 bases: TGCAGTGCTAGAGACACCTTAGCGGGAGGGGACAATGAGCAGTTCTTC.

CDR3 protein: CASSSGGQVYNEQFF. In DNA form, the CDR3 reads TGTGCCAGCAGTTCCGGTGGTCAGGTTTACAATGAGCAGTTCTTC. The chain employs TRBV28 and TRBJ2-1; D is ambiguous. Trimming removed 4 bases from V and 4 bases from J, with 14 bases in between. The germline V gene has CDR1 MDHEN and CDR2 SYDVKM. The CDR3 has 15 residues.

The table lists this clonotype with a few counts. V gene TRBV6-6 combines with J gene TRBJ1-3; 8 bases agree with TRBD1. Germline V gives CDR1 MNHNY, CDR2 SVGAGI (reference sequence). The CDR3 extends over 16 amino acids. Unmatched junction bases numbered 7, after V lost 6 bases and J lost 0 bases. CDR3 sequence (DNA): TGTGCCAGCAGACCGCCCGGGACAGGCTCTGGAAACACCATATATTTT. It translates to CASRPPGTGSGNTIYF.

This clonotype was picked up a small number of times. The chain uses TRBV25-1 and TRBJ2-7; a possible D gene is TRBD1 (5 bases). Per the germline V gene, CDR1 is MGHDK and CDR2 is SYGVNS. The CDR3 runs 12 residues. Trimming cost V 8 bases and J 2 bases, with 10 bases left between them. This CDR3 is CASSETAYEQYF. CDR3 coding DNA: TGTGCCAGCTCAGAGACAGCCTACGAGCAGTACTTC.

This clonotype was counted a few times. The genes are TRBV7-2 and TRBJ2-5, with D perhaps being TRBD1 or TRBD2 (5 bases each). Germline CDR1 is SGHTA and CDR2 is FQGNSA. The V end lost 5 bases, the J end lost 5 bases, and 15 bases lay between the germline ends. This CDR3 contains 14 residues. The chain's CDR3 is CASSPGWGSETQYF. In DNA form, the CDR3 reads TGTGCCAGCAGCCCAGGGTGGGGGTCGGAGACCCAGTACTTC. The whole variable domain, remainder taken from reference TRBV7-2 and TRBJ2-5, is GAGVSQSPSNKVTEKGKDVELRCDPISGHTALYWYRQSLGQGLEFLIYFQGNSAPDKSGLPSDRFSAERTGGSVSTLTIQRTQQEDSAVYLCASSPGWGSETQYFGPGTRLLVL.

This clonotype came up a few times. For the CDR3, the DNA is TGTGCCAGCAGCACCCGACAGGGGAGTACTTCACCCCTCCACTTT. Amino acid sequence: CASSTRQGSTSPLHF. The chain has TRBV7-2 and TRBJ1-6; 8 bases are shared with TRBD1. V shed 5 bases, J shed 9 bases, and the junction held 9 bases outside the gene matches. The CDR3 contains 15 residues. The germline V gene encodes CDR1 SGHTA and CDR2 FQGNSA.

This clonotype was counted ten times or more. V is TRBV7-2 and J is TRBJ2-2; D is unclear. Germline V CDR1 and CDR2: SGHTA, FQGNSA. Trimming removed 0 bases at V and 7 bases at J, with 3 bases between. This CDR3 spans 12 amino acids. Written as DNA, the CDR3 is TGTGCCAGCAGCTTAGCTGGCGGGGAGCTGTTTTTT. Encoded protein: CASSLAGGELFF. Filled out from reference TRBV7-2 and TRBJ2-2, the complete variable domain reads GAGVSQSPSNKVTEKGKDVELRCDPISGHTALYWYRQSLGQGLEFLIYFQGNSAPDKSGLPSDRFSAERTGGSVSTLTIQRTQQEDSAVYLCASSLAGGELFFGEGSRLTVL.

This clonotype came up a few times. This rearrangement joins TRBV6-6 to TRBJ2-7; TRBD2 agrees at 10 bases. The CDR3 runs to 13 residues. The V and J ends lost 6 bases and 6 bases, in that order; junction bases with no gene match: 5. The germline CDR1 and CDR2 sequences are MNHNY and SVGAGI (reference sequence). The CDR3 DNA reads TGTGCCAGCAGCAGCGGGAGGGGATCCGAGCAGTACTTC. It specifies CASSSGRGSEQYF.

The chain has TRBV6-1 and TRBJ2-2; 9 nucleotides agree with TRBD2. Looked up from germline, CDR1 is MNHNS and CDR2 is SASEGT. V shed 2 bases, J shed 2 bases, and the junction held 12 bases outside the gene matches. This CDR3 comprises 19 residues. This chain's CDR3 is CASSEWLAGHYVNTGELFF. The CDR3 coding sequence is TGTGCCAGCAGTGAATGGCTAGCGGGGCATTACGTCAACACCGGGGAGCTGTTTTTT.

This clonotype appeared a few times. This chain joins TRBV6-1 and TRBJ1-6, with D perhaps TRBD1 (5 bases). V shed 0 bases and J shed 9 bases, with 12 bases lying between them. Germline V gives CDR1 MNHNS, CDR2 SASEGT. The CDR3 covers 15 residues. The CDR3 here is CASSEARRGTSPLHF. The CDR3 coding sequence is TGTGCCAGCAGTGAAGCAAGAAGGGGAACTTCACCCCTCCACTTT.

This clonotype came up a few times. The chain uses TRBV7-2 and TRBJ1-4, with D unresolved. This CDR3 region has 15 residues. The germline V and J ends were trimmed by 5 bases and 0 bases, with 10 bases remaining between them. Germline CDR1 is SGHTA and CDR2 is FQGNSA. Here the CDR3 reads CASSLRPATNEKLFF. The CDR3 nucleotides read TGTGCCAGCAGCCTAAGACCTGCAACTAATGAAAAACTGTTTTTT.

The chain combines TRBV4-3 with TRBJ1-5; D unclear. The CDR3 is made up of 15 amino acids. The V end was cut by 0 bases, the J end by 11 bases, with 17 bases between. Germline V gives CDR1 LGHNA, CDR2 YSLEER. CDR3 in DNA: TGCGCCAGCAGCCAAGATCGCAGCGGCCGGCGGGCCCAGCATTTT. Amino acids: CASSQDRSGRRAQHF.

This clonotype was observed many times. The chain links TRBV5-1 to TRBJ2-7; possibly TRBD2 for D (6 bases). Germline CDR1 is SGHRS and CDR2 is YFSETQ. Trimming shortened V by 4 bases and J by 2 bases, and 16 bases separated the two germline ends. The length of the CDR3 is 15 residues. CDR3 DNA sequence: TGCGCCAGCAGCGGAGCGGGTTCGCCTACCTACGAGCAGTACTTC. Translated: CASSGAGSPTYEQYF. Combining the CDR3 with reference TRBV5-1 and TRBJ2-7 gives the whole variable domain KAGVTQTPRYLIKTRGQQVTLSCSPISGHRSVSWYQQTPGQGLQFLFEYFSETQRNKGNFPGRFSGRQFSNSRSEMNVSTLELGDSALYLCASSGAGSPTYEQYFGPGTRLTVT.